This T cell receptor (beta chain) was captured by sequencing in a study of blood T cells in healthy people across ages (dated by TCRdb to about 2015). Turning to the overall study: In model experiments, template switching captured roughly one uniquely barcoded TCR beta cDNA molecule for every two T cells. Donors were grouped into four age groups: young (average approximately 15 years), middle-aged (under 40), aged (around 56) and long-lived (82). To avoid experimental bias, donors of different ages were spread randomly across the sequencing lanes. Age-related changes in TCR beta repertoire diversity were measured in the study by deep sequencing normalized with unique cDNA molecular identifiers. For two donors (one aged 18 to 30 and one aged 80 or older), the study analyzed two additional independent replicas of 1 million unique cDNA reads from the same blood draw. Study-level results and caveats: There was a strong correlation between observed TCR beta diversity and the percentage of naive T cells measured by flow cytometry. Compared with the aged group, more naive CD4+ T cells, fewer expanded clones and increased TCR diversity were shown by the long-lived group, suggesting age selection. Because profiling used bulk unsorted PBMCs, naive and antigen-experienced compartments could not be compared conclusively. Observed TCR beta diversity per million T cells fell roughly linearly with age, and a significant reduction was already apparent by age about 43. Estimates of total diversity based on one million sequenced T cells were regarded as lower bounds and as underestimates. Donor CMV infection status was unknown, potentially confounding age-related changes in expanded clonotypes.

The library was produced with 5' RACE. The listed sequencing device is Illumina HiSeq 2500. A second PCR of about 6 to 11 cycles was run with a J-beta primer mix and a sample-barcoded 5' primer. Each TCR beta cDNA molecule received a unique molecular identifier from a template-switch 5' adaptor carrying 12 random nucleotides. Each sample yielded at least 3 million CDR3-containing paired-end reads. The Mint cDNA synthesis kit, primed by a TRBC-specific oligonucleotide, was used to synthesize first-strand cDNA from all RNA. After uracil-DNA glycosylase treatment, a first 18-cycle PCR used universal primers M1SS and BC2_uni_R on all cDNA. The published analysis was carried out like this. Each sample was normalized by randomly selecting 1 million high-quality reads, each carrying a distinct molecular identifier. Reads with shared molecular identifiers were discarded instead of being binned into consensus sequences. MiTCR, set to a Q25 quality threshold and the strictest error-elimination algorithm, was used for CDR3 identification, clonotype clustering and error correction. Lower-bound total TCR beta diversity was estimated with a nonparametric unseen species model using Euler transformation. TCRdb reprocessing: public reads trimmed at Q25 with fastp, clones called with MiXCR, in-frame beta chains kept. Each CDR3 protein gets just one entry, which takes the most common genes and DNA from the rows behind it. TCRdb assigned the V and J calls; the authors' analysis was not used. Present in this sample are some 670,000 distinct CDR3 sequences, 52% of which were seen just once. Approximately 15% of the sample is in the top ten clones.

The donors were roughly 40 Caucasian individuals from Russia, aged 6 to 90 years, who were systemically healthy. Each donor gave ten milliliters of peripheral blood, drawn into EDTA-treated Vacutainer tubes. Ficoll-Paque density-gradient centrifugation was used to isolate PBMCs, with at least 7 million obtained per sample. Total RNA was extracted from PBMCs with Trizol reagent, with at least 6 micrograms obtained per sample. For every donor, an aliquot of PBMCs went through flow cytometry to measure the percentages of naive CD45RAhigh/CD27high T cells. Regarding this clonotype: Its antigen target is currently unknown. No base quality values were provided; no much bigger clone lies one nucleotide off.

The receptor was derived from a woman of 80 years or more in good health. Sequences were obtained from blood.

The sequenced DNA is TGTGCCAGCAGCCAGGACAGGGCCTATAATTCACCCCTCCACTTT. Translation gives CASSQDRAYNSPLHF. The chain joins TRBV12-3 or TRBV12-4 to TRBJ1-6, and TRBD1 aligns with 8 junction nucleotides. Ends trimmed: V by 6 bases, J by 2 bases; bases unmatched to a gene: 3. Including cysteine and phenylalanine, the CDR3 has 15 amino acids. Only the CDR3 DNA stays, 45 bases, in frame from base 1.